The 15 T cell receptor beta chains presented below share a single source sample, sequenced in a study of shared clonotypes between healthy human individuals. Libraries were prepared by immunoSEQ multiplex PCR; TCRdb keeps only in-frame clonotypes and omits some of them. The data show 95,000 to 120,000 clones, about 63% seen once. Sequencing used memory CD8+ T cells sorted from blood. Subset meaning: CD45RO+ cells pooled with CCR7-negative TemRA cells. The source is a woman in her 30s in good health.

The chain uses TRBV4-2 and TRBJ2-7; 10 bases match TRBD2. Germline V gene lookup returns CDR1 LGHNA and CDR2 YNFKEQ. The CDR3 totals 17 residues. With 5 bases clipped from V and 4 bases from J, the junction kept 14 bases outside the gene matches. CDR3 nucleotides: TGTGCCAGCAGCTTGGCCCATGGTCTAGCGGGGGATTACGAGCAGTACTTC. Protein: CASSLAHGLAGDYEQYF.

The J gene is TRBJ2-5, the V gene TRBV11-2, with D perhaps TRBD1 or TRBD2 (5 bases each). This CDR3 is 15 amino acids long. The ends were cut back, 2 bases at V and 3 bases at J, with 13 bases in the middle. CDR1 SGHAT and CDR2 FQNNGV come from the germline V gene. As DNA, the CDR3 is TGTGCCAGCAGCTTAATGGGTAGGGGAGAAGAGACCCAGTACTTC. Translation: CASSLMGRGEETQYF. The full variable domain, its missing parts supplied by reference TRBV11-2 and TRBJ2-5, is EAGVAQSPRYKIIEKRQSVAFWCNPISGHATLYWYQQILGQGPKLLIQFQNNGVVDDSQLPKDRFSAERLKGVDSTLKIQPAKLEDSAVYLCASSLMGRGEETQYFGPGTRLLVL.

V gene TRBV29-1 combines with J gene TRBJ2-7; TRBD1 aligns across 8 bases. CDR3 length: 13 amino acids. Losses at the gene ends were 7 bases for V and 1 base for J; bases not matched to a gene: 6. Germline V gene lookup returns CDR1 SQVTM and CDR2 ANQGSEA. The CDR3 protein is CSAQGQVSYEQYF. CDR3 sequence (DNA): TGCAGCGCCCAGGGACAGGTTTCCTACGAGCAGTACTTC.

This clone was detected many times. V gene TRBV7-8 combines with J gene TRBJ1-1; tentatively, D is TRBD1 (5 bases). The germline CDR1 and CDR2 sequences are SGHVS and FQNEAQ. The CDR3 has 14 amino acids. The V end was cut by 3 bases, the J end by 4 bases, with 12 bases between. Here the CDR3 reads CASSFGGVSTEAFF. The CDR3 DNA reads as TGTGCCAGCAGCTTTGGGGGTGTAAGCACTGAAGCTTTCTTT.

V and J are TRBV27 and TRBJ1-1; 9 bases fit TRBD1. The ends lost 5 bases at V and 1 base at J; junction bases unmatched: 8. Germline CDR1 is MNHEY and CDR2 is SMNVEV (reference sequence). The CDR3 has 16 residues. The CDR3 DNA sequence: TGTGCCAGCAGTAGAACCGGACAGGGGCCGAACACTGAAGCTTTCTTT. Protein: CASSRTGQGPNTEAFF.

The DNA for the CDR3 is TGTGCCAGCTCACGTTTTTTCTTGGAACAATTAAACACTGAAGCTTTCTTT. It translates to CASSRFFLEQLNTEAFF. The chain couples TRBV18 to TRBJ1-1, with no clear D. With 4 bases removed from V and 2 bases from J, the gap between germline ends came to 20 bases. CDR1 KGHSH and CDR2 LQKENI come from the germline V gene. The CDR3 length is 17 residues.

The chain combines TRBV20-1 with TRBJ2-1; TRBD2 might be the D (5 bases). Per germline, CDR1 DFQATT and CDR2 SNEGSKA (reference sequence). V gave up 1 base and J gave up 10 bases, with 8 bases separating them. The CDR3 has 11 amino acids. The chain's CDR3 is CSARGGSEQFF. The CDR3 DNA follows: TGCAGTGCTAGAGGAGGGAGCGAGCAGTTCTTC.

This clone turned up a few times. J is TRBJ2-5 and V is TRBV20-1; 7 bases agree with TRBD1. Trimming cost V 7 bases and J 11 bases; bases outside gene matches: 7. Germline V CDR1 and CDR2: DFQATT, SNEGSKA (reference sequence). The CDR3 is 10 amino acids. The CDR3 nucleotides read TGCAGTGGAAGGGGGCGGCAGCAGTACTTC. Protein sequence: CSGRGRQQYF.

This sequence joins TRBV6-5 and TRBJ1-5; no firm D call. CDR1 MNHEY and CDR2 SVGAGI come from the germline V gene. The V and J ends lost 4 bases and 4 bases respectively, with 11 bases between them. The CDR3 consists of 14 residues. This CDR3 is CASSLAPRNQPQHF. Here the CDR3 DNA reads TGTGCCAGCAGTTTGGCACCGAGAAATCAGCCCCAGCATTTT.

Only one count was recorded for this clone. The V gene is TRBV29-1, the J gene TRBJ2-3, with D possibly TRBD1 on 5 matching bases. Germline CDR1 and CDR2: SQVTM and ANQGSEA. The germline V and J ends were trimmed by 0 bases and 9 bases, with 16 bases remaining between them. The CDR3 consists of 14 residues. CDR3 DNA sequence: TGCAGCGTTGAAGATCCCATTAAGGCAGGGACGCAGTATTTT. Translated: CSVEDPIKAGTQYF.

V is TRBV9 and J is TRBJ2-7; 12 nucleotides agree with TRBD2. CDR1 and CDR2 from the germline V gene are SGDLS and YYNGEE. The CDR3 is made up of 17 amino acids. V lost 0 bases to trimming and J lost 2 bases; unmatched junction nucleotides: 6. In DNA, the CDR3 is TGTGCCAGCAGCGTAGCGGCAGGACTAGCGGGACCCTACGAGCAGTACTTC. Amino acid sequence: CASSVAAGLAGPYEQYF.

The chain recombines TRBV7-9 with TRBJ2-7; D is unresolved. The germline gives CDR1 SEHNR, CDR2 FQNEAQ (reference sequence). Between the trimmed V and J ends, which lost 2 bases and 2 bases, there was a span of 13 bases. This CDR3 spans 15 amino acids. The CDR3 DNA follows: TGTGCCAGCAGCTTATCAACTTCACCCCCCTACGAGCAGTACTTC. It yields the protein CASSLSTSPPYEQYF.

J is TRBJ2-4 and V is TRBV28, with a weak D call TRBD1 (6 bases). Trimming removed 6 bases from V and 4 bases from J, with 19 bases in between. The CDR3 totals 16 residues. Germline-derived CDR1 and CDR2 are MDHEN and SYDVKM. CDR3 residues: CASSSTLQGVKNIQYF. CDR3 sequence (DNA): TGTGCCAGCAGCTCGACTTTACAGGGTGTGAAAAACATTCAGTACTTC.

The chain is built from TRBV2 and TRBJ1-5; maybe TRBD1 (5 bases). The CDR3 length is 14 residues. Per the germline V gene, CDR1 is SNHLY and CDR2 is FYNNEI. The V and J ends lost 3 bases and 1 base respectively, with 7 bases between them. The CDR3 DNA reads TGTGCCAGCAGTGACGGGGACAGCAATCAGCCCCAGCATTTT. It yields the protein CASSDGDSNQPQHF.

This rearrangement joins TRBV5-6 to TRBJ1-2, with D possibly being TRBD1 (5 bases). The CDR3 has 13 residues. The V end was cut by 4 bases, the J end by 5 bases, with 12 bases between. CDR1 SGHDT and CDR2 YYEEEE come from the germline V gene. The CDR3 DNA follows: TGTGCCAGCAGCCAGGGCGTTCCGTATGGCTACACCTTC. This gives the protein CASSQGVPYGYTF.